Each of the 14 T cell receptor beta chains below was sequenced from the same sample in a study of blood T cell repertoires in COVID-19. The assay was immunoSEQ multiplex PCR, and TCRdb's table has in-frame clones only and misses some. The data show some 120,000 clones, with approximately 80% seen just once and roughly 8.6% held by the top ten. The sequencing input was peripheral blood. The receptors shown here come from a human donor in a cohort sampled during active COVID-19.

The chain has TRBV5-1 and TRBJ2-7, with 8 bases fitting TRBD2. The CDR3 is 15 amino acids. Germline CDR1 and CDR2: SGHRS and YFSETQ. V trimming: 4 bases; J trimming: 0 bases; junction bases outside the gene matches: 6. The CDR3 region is CASSLWRGDSYEQYF. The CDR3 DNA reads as TGCGCCAGCAGCCTCTGGCGGGGGGACTCCTACGAGCAGTACTTC.

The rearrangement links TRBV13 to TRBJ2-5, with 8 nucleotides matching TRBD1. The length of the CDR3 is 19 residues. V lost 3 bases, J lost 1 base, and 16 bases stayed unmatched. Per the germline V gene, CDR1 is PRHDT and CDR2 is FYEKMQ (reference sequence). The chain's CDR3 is CASSFRDRGLLRGQETQYF. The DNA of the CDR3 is TGTGCCAGCAGCTTCCGTGACAGGGGATTGTTACGCGGCCAAGAGACCCAGTACTTC.

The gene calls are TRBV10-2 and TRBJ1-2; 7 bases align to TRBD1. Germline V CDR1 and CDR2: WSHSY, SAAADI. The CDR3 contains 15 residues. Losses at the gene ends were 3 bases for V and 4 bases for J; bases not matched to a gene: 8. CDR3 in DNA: TGCGCCAGCAGTGAACCGGGACAGTCATCCTATGGCTACACCTTC. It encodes CASSEPGQSSYGYTF.

CDR3 DNA: TGTGCCAGCAGCTTGGACAGCCTAAACACTGAAGCTTTCTTT. Translation: CASSLDSLNTEAFF. The chain uses TRBV5-4 and TRBJ1-1; unclear D gene. Deletions cut 0 bases from V and 2 bases from J, with 8 bases between. The germline V gene has CDR1 SGHNT and CDR2 YYREEE (reference sequence). The CDR3 totals 14 residues. Full variable domain (outside the CDR3, taken from reference TRBV5-4 and TRBJ1-1): ETGVTQSPTHLIKTRGQQVTLRCSSQSGHNTVSWYQQALGQGPQFIFQYYREEENGRGNFPPRFSGLQFPNYSSELNVNALELDDSALYLCASSLDSLNTEAFFGQGTRLTVV.

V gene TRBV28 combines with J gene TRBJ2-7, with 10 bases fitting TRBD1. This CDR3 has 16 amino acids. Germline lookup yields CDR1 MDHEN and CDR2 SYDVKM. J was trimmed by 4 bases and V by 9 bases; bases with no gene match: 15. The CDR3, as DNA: TGTGCCAGTTCTGTGACAGGGGGCGGTTTGGCGTACGAGCAGTACTTC. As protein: CASSVTGGGLAYEQYF.

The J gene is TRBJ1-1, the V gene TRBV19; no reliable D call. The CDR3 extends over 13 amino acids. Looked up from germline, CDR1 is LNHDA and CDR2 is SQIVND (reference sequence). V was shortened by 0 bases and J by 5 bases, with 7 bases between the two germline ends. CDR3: CASSIDRGTEAFF. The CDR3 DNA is TGTGCCAGTAGTATAGATCGAGGGACTGAAGCTTTCTTT.

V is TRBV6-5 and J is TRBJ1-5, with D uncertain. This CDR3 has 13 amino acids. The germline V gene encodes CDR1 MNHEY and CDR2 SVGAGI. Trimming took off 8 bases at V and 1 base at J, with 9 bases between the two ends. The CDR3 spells CASLWASNQPQHF. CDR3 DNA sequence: TGTGCCAGCCTCTGGGCGAGCAATCAGCCCCAGCATTTT.

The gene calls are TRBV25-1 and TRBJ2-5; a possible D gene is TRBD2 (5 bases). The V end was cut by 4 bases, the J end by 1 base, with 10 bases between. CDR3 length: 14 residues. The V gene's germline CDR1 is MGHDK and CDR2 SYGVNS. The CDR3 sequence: CASSASGIQETQYF. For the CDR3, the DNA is TGTGCCAGCAGTGCTTCGGGAATCCAAGAGACCCAGTACTTC.

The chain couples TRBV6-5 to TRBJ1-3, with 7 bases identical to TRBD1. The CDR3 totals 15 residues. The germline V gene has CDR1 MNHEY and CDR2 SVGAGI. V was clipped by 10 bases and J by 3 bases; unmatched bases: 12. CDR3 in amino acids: CATTQGVSFGNTIYF. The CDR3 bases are TGTGCCACCACTCAGGGGGTATCTTTTGGAAACACCATATATTTT.

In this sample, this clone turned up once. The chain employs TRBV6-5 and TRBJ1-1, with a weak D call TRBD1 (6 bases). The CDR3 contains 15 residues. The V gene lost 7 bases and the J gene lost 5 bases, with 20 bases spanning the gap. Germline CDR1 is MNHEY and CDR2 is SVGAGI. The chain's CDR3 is CASTDARQGWTEAFF. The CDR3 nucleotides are TGTGCCAGCACCGACGCCAGGCAGGGGTGGACTGAAGCTTTCTTT.

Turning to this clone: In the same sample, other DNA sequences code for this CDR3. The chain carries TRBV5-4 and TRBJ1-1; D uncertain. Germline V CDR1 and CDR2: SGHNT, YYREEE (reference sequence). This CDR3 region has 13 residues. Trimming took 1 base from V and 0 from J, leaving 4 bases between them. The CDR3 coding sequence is TGTGCCAGCAGCTTGTCCGTGAACACTGAAGCTTTCTTT. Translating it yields CASSLSVNTEAFF.

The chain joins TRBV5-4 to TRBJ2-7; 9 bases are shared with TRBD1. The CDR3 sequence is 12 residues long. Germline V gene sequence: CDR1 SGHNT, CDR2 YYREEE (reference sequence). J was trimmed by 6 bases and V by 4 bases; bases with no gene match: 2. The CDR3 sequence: CASSGGQGEQYF. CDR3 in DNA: TGTGCCAGCAGCGGGGGACAGGGCGAGCAGTACTTC.

In nucleotides, the CDR3 is TGTGCCAGTAGTATAGCGGCTAGCGGGAGTCACGAGCAGTACTTC. It translates to CASSIAASGSHEQYF. The chain couples TRBV19 to TRBJ2-7; 10 bases are shared with TRBD2. CDR3 length: 15 residues. The ends lost 1 base at V and 5 bases at J; junction bases unmatched: 5. Per the germline V gene, CDR1 is LNHDA and CDR2 is SQIVND (reference sequence).

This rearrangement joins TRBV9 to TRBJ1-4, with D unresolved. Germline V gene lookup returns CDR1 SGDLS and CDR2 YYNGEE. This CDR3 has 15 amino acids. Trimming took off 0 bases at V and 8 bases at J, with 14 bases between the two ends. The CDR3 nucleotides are TGTGCCAGCAGCGTAGTACCCGGAGGCGGCGAAAAACTGTTTTTT. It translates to CASSVVPGGGEKLFF.